This T cell receptor (beta chain) was recorded in a study of T cells in Graves' hyperthyroidism and ophthalmopathy (dated by TCRdb to between 2017 and 2020). About the full investigation: Peripheral blood was collected at initial diagnosis, before any treatment. The 90 to 100 discovery patients were randomly split 7:3 into training and test sets. According to the paper, TCR Vbeta CDR3 sequencing was carried out on 135 peripheral blood samples, which came from fewer than 50 ophthalmopathy, under 85 hyperthyroidism and some 17 progressor patients. A discovery cohort of roughly 100 patients, about 40 with Graves' ophthalmopathy and approximately 60 with stable Graves' hyperthyroidism, was used to find distinguishing TCR V-J signatures. Thyroid tissue and blood T-cell repertoires from about six Graves' hyperthyroidism patients were also compared in the study. An independent validation cohort of around 19 hyperthyroidism patients and approximately 16 patients who later progressed to ophthalmopathy tested prospective prediction of ophthalmopathy. After blood sampling, hyperthyroidism patients were treated with methimazole at a starting dose of 30 mg daily, and ophthalmopathy patients were treated with high-dose intravenous methylprednisolone.

This clonotype has a count of ten or more. Its antigen is unknown. It has no much larger one-base neighbor in the sample; base qualities were not kept. TCR beta CDR3 regions were amplified from RNA transcripts. A first-round RT-PCR of the TCR CDR3 used the HTBI primer set with the Qiagen OneStep RT-PCR kit. Libraries were constructed in a second round of multiplex PCR, after which size selection and purification were carried out. Libraries were sequenced paired-end with 100 bp reads on an Illumina HiSeq2000. Regarding the original processing steps: SOAPnuke was used to process the raw data, with reads discarded if the reads contained adapters or uncalled bases, had a mean Phred below 15, or lacked an exact constant-primer or identifier match. COPE v1.2.5 was used to merge high-quality paired reads, and clonotypes were defined as unique nucleotide sequences. MiTCR v1.1 was used to align clonotypes to the IMGT TRBV, TRBD and TRBJ reference segments. Only V-J combinations with frequency above 0.0001, covering 99% to 99.2% of repertoires, were analysed. A TCS score was defined as the ratio of F50 (clonal expansion) to E x V (chaos), with BLOSUM62-based TCRdist applied between CDR3 peptides within each V-J. Welch's t-statistics and random forest reduced fewer than 550 V-J features to some 14, which were used in a naive Bayes classifier (R e1071). The similarity between thyroid and blood repertoires was quantified using the Morisita-Horn index. The public reads were quality trimmed at Q25 with fastp and then assembled into clones with MiXCR by TCRdb, keeping productive beta chains. Entries that share a CDR3 protein sequence are merged under the most common genes and DNA. What appears here as the V and J calls and clone size reflects TCRdb's work, not the paper's. Here the sample has hundreds of thousands of distinct CDR3 sequences; approximately 15% occur a single time. 3.5% to 4.5% of the sample rests with the top ten.

Here is what the overall study found, with its caveats: Blood samples also contained most of the expanded thyroid clonotypes (frequency above 0.001), which suggests that blood repertoires may reflect thyroid immune responses. During validation, the model predicted progression to ophthalmopathy a median of around 6 months ahead of onset, with 60% to 71% sensitivity and 72.22% specificity. A 13 V-J signature model separated ophthalmopathy from stable hyperthyroidism, with roughly 88% sensitivity and roughly 81% specificity in cross-validation and 80%/75% in testing. No statistical method was used to set the sample size in advance, and investigators knew the group allocation.

V is shortened by 4 bases, J by 2 bases, and the region joining them spans 18 bases. The CDR3 spans 16 residues, from the cysteine through the phenylalanine. The sequence is cut down to CDR3 DNA, 48 bases in frame from base 1. Ophthalmopathy patients had moderately to severely active disease, Clinical Activity Score of at least 3, NOSPECS grade of at least 4, and duration under 3 months. Any patient with an uncontrolled infection, another autoimmune disease, pregnancy or lactation was excluded. Diagnoses relied on clinical symptoms, serum thyroxine and TRAb, thyroid ultrasound and orbital computed tomography. PBMCs were isolated from more than 8 ml of fresh peripheral blood by Ficoll-Paque density gradient centrifugation. Trizol reagent was used to extract total RNA, and RNA quality was then checked on an Agilent 2100 Bioanalyzer.

Rearrangement joined TRBV12-3 or TRBV12-4 to TRBJ2-7; TRBD2 is perhaps the D gene, given 6 matching bases. This sequence originates from a woman between 40 and 50 years old with Graves' ophthalmopathy. What was sequenced was blood. The CDR3 sequence is CASSSLHPGVAYEQYF. The DNA sequence is given as TGTGCCAGCAGTTCACTACACCCGGGAGTCGCCTACGAGCAGTACTTC.